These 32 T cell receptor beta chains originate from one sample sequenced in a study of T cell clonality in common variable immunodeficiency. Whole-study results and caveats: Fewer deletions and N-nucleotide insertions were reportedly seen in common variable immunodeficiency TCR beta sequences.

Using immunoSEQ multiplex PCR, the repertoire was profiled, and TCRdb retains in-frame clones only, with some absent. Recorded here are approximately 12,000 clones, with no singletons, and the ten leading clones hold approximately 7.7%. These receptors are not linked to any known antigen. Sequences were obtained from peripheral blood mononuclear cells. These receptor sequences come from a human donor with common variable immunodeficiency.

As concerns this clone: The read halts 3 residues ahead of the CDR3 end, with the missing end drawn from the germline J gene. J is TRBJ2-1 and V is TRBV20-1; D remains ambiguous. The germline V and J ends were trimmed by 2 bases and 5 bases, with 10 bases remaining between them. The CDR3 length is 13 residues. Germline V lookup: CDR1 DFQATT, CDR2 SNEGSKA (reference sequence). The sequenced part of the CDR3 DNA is TGCAGTGCTAGAACTACTGTTAACAATGAG. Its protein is CSARTTVNNE. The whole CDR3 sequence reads CSARTTVNNEQFF.

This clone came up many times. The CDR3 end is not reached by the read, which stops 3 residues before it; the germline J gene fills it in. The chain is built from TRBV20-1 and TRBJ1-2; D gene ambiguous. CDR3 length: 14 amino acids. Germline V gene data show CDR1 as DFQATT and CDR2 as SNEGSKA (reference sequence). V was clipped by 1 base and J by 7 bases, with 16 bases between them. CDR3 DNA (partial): TGCAGTGCTAGAGTTGGGCAGGAGTTCGTTGGC. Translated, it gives CSARVGQEFVG. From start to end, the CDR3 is CSARVGQEFVGYTF.

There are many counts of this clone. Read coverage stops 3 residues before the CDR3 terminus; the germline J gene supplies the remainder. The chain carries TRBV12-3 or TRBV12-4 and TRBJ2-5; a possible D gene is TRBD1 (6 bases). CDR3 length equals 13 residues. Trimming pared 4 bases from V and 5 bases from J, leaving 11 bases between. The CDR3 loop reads CASSSYRAETQYF. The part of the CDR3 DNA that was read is TGTGCCAGCAGTTCCTACAGGGCGGAGACC.

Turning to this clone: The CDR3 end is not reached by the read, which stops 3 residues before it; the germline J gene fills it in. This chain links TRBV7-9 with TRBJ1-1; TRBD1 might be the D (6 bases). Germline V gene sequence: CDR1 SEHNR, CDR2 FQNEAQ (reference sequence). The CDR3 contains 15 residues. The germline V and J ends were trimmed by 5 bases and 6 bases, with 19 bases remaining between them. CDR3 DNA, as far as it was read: TGTGCCAGCAGCCAAGATGGGGGCAAGTATCCTGAA. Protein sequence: CASSQDGGKYPE. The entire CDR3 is CASSQDGGKYPEAFF.

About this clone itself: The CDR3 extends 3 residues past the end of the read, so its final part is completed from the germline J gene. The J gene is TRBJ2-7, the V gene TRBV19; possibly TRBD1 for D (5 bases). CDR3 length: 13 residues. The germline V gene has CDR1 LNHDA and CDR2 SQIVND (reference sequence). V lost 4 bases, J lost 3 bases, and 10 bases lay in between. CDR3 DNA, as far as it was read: TGTGCCAGTAGTAAGGGGTTTAGCTACGAG. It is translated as CASSKGFSYE. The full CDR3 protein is CASSKGFSYEQYF.

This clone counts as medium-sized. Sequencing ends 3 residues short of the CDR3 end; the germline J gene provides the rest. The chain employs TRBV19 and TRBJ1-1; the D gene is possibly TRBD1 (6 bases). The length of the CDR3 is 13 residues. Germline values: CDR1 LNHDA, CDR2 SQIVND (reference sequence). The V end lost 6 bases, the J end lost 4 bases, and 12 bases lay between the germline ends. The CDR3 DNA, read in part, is TGTGCCAGTAGCCGGATGGACAGCACTGAA. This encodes CASSRMDSTE. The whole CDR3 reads CASSRMDSTEAFF.

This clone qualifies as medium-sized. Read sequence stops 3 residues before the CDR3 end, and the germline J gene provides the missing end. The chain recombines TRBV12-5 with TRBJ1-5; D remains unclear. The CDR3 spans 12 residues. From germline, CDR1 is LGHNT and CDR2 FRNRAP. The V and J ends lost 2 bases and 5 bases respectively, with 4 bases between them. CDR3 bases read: TGTGCTAGTGGTTTGCAGGATCAGCCC. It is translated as CASGLQDQP. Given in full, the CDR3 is CASGLQDQPQHF.

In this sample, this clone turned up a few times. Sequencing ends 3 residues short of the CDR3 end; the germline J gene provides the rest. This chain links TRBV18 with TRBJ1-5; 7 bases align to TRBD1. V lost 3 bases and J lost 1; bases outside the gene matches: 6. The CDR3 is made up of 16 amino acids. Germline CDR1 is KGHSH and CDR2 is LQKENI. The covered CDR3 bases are TGTGCCAGCTCACCCTCGACAGGGAAAAGCAATCAGCCC. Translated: CASSPSTGKSNQP. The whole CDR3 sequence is CASSPSTGKSNQPQHF.

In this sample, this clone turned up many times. This CDR3 reads CASTLTEPLHF. The sequenced CDR3 bases are TGTGCCAGCACCCTGACTGAACCC. The J gene is TRBJ1-6, the V gene TRBV7-9, with no clear D. The CDR3 end lies 3 residues beyond the end of the read and is filled in from the germline J gene. Germline CDR1 SEHNR, CDR2 FQNEAQ (reference sequence). The CDR3 spans 11 residues. V lost 7 bases, J lost 12 bases, and 10 bases lay in between.

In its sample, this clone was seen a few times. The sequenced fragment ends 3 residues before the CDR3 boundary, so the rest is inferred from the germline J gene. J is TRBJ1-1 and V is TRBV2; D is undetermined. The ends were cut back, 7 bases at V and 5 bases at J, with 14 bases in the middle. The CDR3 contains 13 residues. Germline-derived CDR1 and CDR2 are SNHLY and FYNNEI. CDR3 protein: CASITWTRTEAFF. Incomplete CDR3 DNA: TGTGCCAGCATAACGTGGACTAGAACTGAA.

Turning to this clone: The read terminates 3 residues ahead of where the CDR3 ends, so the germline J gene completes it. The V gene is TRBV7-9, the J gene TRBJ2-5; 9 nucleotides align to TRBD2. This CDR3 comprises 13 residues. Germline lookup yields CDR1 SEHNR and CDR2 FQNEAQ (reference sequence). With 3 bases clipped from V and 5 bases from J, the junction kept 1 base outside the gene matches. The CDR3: CASSFAGGETQYF. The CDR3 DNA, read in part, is TGTGCCAGCAGCTTCGCGGGAGGGGAGACC. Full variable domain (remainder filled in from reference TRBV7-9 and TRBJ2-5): DTGVSQNPRHKITKRGQNVTFRCDPISEHNRLYWYRQTLGQGPEFLTYFQNEAQLEKSRLLSDRFSAERPKGSFSTLEIQRTEQGDSAMYLCASSFAGGETQYFGPGTRLLVL.

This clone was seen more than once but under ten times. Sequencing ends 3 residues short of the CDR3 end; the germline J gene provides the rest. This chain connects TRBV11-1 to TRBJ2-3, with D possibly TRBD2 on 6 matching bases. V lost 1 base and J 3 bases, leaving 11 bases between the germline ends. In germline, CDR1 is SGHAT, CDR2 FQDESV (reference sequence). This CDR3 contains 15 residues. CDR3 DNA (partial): TGTGCCAGCAGCTTAGAGGGCGGGGTGACAGATACG. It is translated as CASSLEGGVTDT. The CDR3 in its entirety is CASSLEGGVTDTQYF.

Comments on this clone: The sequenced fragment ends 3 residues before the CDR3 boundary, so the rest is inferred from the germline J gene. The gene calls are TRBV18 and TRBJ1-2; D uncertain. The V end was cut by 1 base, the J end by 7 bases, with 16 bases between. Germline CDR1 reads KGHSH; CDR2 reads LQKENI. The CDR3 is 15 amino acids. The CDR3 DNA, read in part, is TGTGCCAGCTCACCACGGGCTGAGCCTGTGGGTGGC. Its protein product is CASSPRAEPVGG. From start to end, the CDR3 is CASSPRAEPVGGYTF.

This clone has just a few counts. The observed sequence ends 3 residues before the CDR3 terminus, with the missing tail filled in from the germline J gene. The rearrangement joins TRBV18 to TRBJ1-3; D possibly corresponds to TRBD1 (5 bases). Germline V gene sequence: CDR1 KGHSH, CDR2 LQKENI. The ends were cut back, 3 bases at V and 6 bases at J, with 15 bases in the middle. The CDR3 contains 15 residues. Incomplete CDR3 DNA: TGTGCCAGCTCACCGGTCCGCTCAGGGTCAAACACC. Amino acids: CASSPVRSGSNT. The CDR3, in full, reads CASSPVRSGSNTIYF.

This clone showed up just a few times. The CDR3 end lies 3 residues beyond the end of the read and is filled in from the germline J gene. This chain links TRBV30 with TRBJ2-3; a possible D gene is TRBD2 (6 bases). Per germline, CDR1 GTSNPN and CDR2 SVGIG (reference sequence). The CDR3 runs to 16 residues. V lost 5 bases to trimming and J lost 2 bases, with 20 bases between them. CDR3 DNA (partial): TGTGCCTGGGCGAACTACTTGGCGGGGAACACAGATACG. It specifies CAWANYLAGNTDT. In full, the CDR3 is CAWANYLAGNTDTQYF.

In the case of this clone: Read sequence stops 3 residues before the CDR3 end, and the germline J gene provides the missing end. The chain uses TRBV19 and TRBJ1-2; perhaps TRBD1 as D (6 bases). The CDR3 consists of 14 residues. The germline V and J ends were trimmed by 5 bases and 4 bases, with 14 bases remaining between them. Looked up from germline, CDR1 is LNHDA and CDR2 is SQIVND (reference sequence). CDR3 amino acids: CASSVDRRAYGYTF. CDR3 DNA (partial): TGTGCCAGTAGTGTCGACAGGAGGGCCTATGGC.

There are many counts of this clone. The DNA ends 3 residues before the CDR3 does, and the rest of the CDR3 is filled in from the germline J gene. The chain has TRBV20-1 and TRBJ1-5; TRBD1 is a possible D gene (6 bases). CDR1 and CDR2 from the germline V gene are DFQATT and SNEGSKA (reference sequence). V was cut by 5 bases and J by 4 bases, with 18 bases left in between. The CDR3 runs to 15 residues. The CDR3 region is CSAGSRGAPNQPQHF. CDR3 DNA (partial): TGCAGTGCTGGGAGCCGGGGGGCGCCGAATCAGCCC.

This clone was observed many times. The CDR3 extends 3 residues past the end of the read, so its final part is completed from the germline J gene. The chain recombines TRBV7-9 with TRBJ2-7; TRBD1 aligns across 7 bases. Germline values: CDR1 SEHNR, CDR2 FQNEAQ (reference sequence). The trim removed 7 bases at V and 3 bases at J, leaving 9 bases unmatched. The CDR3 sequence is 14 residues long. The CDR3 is CASTPDRAGYEQYF. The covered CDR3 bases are TGTGCCAGCACCCCAGACAGGGCTGGCTACGAG.

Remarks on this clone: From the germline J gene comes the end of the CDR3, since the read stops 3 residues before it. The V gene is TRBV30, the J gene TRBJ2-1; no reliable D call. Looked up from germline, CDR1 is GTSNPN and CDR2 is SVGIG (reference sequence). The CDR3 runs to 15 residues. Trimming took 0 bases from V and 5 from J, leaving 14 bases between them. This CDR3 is CAWSVRLEEDNEQFF. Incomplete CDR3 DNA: TGTGCCTGGAGTGTAAGACTCGAAGAGGACAATGAG.

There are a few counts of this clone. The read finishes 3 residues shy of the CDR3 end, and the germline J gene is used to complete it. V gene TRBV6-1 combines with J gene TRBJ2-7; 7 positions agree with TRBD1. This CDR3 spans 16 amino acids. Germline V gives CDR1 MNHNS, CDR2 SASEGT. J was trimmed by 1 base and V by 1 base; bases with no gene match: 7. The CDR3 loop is CASSEDEDRPSYEQYF. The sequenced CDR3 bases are TGTGCCAGCAGTGAAGACGAGGACAGGCCATCCTACGAG.

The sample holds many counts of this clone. CDR3 DNA (partial): TGCGCCAGCAGGACAGGGTCCGGGGATTCACCC. It is translated as CASRTGSGDSP. The whole CDR3 region reads CASRTGSGDSPLHF. This rearrangement joins TRBV5-1 to TRBJ1-6, with 7 positions matching TRBD1. Sequencing ends 3 residues short of the CDR3 end; the germline J gene provides the rest. There are 14 residues in the CDR3. From germline, CDR1 is SGHRS and CDR2 YFSETQ. Trimming removed 5 bases from V and 8 bases from J; junction bases left unmatched: 7.

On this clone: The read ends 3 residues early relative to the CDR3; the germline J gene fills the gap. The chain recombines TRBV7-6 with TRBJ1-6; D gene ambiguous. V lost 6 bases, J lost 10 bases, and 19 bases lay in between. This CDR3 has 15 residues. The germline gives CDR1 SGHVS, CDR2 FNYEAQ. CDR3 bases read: TGTGCCAGCAGTATGCCCGCGGGGTTGAGGTCACCC. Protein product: CASSMPAGLRSP. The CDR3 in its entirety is CASSMPAGLRSPLHF. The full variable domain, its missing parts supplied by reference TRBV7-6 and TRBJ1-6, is GAGVSQSPRYKVTKRGQDVALRCDPISGHVSLYWYRQALGQGPEFLTYFNYEAQQDKSGLPNDRFSAERPEGSISTLTIQRTEQRDSAMYRCASSMPAGLRSPLHFGNGTRLTVT.

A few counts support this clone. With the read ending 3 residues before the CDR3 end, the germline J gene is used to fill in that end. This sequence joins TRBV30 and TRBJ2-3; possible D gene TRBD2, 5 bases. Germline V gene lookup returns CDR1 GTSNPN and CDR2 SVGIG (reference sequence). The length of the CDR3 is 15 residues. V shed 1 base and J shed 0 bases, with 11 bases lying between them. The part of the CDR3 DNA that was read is TGTGCCTGGAGTGAGGCGGGTACTAGCACAGATACG. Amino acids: CAWSEAGTSTDT. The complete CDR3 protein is CAWSEAGTSTDTQYF.

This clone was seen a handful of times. The CDR3 bases that were read are TGTGCCTGGAACGACAGGGGTACCGAG. Its protein is CAWNDRGTE. The whole CDR3 protein reads CAWNDRGTEQYF. This chain links TRBV30 with TRBJ2-7, with TRBD1 matching 8 bases. From the germline J gene comes the end of the CDR3, since the read stops 3 residues before it. The CDR3 sequence is 12 residues long. The germline V gene has CDR1 GTSNPN and CDR2 SVGIG (reference sequence). V was pared by 4 bases and J by 6 bases, with 5 bases of the junction left unmatched.

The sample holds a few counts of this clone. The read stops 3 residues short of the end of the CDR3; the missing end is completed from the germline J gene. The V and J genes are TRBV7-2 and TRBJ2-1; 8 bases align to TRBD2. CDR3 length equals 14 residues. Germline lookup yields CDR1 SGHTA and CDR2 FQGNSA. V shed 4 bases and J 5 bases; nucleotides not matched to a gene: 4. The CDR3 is CASSSSSGHNEQFF. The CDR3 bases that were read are TGTGCCAGCAGCTCTTCTAGCGGGCACAATGAG.

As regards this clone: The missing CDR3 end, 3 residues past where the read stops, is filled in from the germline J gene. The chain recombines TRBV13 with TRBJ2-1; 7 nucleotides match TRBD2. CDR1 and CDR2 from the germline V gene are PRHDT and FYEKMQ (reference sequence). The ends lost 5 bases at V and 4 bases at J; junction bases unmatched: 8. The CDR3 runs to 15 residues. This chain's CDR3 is CASSPIGGGYNEQFF. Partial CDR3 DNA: TGTGCCAGCAGCCCGATTGGCGGGGGATACAATGAG.

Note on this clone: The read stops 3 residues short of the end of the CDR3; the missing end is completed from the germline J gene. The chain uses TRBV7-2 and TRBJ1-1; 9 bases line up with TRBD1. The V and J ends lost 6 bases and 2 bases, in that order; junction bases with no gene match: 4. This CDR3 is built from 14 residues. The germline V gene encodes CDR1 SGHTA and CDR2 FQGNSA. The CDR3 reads CASSNRGRNTEAFF. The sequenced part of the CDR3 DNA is TGTGCCAGCAGTAACAGGGGGCGCAACACTGAA.

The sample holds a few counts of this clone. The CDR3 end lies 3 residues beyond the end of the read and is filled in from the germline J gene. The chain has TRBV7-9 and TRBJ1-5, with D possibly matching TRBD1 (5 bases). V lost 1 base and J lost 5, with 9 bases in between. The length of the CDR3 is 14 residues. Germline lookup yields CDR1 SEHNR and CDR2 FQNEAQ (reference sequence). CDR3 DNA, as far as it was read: TGTGCCAGCAGCTTAGGGGGGGGGTATCAGCCC. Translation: CASSLGGGYQP. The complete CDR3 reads CASSLGGGYQPQHF.

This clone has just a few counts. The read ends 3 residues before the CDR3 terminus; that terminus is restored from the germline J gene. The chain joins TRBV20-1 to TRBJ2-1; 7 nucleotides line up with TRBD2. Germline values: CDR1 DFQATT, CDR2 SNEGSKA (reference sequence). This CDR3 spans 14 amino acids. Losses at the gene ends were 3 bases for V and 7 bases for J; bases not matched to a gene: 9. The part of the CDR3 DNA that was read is TGCAGTGCTAGGCGAGCGGGGCAATTGAATGAG. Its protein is CSARRAGQLNE. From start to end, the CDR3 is CSARRAGQLNEQFF.

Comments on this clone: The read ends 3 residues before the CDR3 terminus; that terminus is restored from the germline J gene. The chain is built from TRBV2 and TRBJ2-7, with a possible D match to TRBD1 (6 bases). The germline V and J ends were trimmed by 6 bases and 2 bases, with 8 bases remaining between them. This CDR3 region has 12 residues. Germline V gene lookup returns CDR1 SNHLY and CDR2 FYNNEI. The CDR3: CASREGAYEQYF. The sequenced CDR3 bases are TGTGCCAGCAGAGAGGGGGCCTACGAG.

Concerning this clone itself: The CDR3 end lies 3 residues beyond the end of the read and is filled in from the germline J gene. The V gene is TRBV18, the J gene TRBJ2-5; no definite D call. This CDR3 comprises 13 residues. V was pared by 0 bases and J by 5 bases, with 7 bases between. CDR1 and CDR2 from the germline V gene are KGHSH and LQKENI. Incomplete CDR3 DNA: TGTGCCAGCTCACCACCGTCCCGGGAGACC. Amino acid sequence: CASSPPSRET. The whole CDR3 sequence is CASSPPSRETQYF.

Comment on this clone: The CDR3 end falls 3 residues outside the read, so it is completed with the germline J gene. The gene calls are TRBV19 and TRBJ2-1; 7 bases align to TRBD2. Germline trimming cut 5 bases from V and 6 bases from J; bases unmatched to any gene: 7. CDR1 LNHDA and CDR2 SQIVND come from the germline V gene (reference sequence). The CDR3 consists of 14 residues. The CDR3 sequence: CASSPLWGGNEQFF. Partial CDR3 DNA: TGTGCCAGTAGTCCCTTATGGGGGGGCAATGAG.